Listed below are T cell receptor beta chains from one sample, sequenced in a study of early T cells in non-severe SARS-CoV-2 infection. TCRdb recomputed calls from the 5' RACE reads with MiXCR, one row per CDR3 protein. This table has tens of thousands of distinct CDR3 sequences, 11% to 15% appearing once. Sequencing used whole blood. These receptor sequences come from an adult who was a healthcare worker with PCR-confirmed SARS-CoV-2 infection or an uninfected control (not recorded which). Each CDR3 is given with its conserved first and last residue. Each record gives: D gene, clone size, V gene, J gene, CDR3 protein, CDR3 DNA. The D gene is left open where the match is weak. Some rows mark clone size as missing; the rest say once, few, many or name a class of expanded clone.

-	-	TRBV4-2	TRBJ2-1	CASSQDPRTGDSYNEQFF	TGTGCCAGCAGCCAAGACCCCCGAACGGGAGACTCCTACAATGAGCAGTTCTTC
TRBD1	-	TRBV20-1	TRBJ2-7	CSVHRGPGDYEQYF	TGCAGTGTTCACAGGGGGCCCGGGGACTACGAGCAGTACTTC
-	many	TRBV10-2	TRBJ2-7	CASSERAAYEQYF	TGCGCCAGCAGTGAGAGGGCAGCCTACGAGCAGTACTTC
-	few	TRBV29-1	TRBJ1-1	CSVRPGSTEAFF	TGCAGCGTTAGACCAGGGAGCACTGAAGCTTTCTTT
-	-	TRBV18	TRBJ2-3	CASSPPSLASTDTQYF	TGTGCCAGCTCACCACCCTCACTAGCTAGCACAGATACGCAGTATTTT
TRBD1	-	TRBV7-6	TRBJ2-7	CASSLAQGVSYEQYF	TGTGCCAGCAGCTTAGCCCAGGGGGTTTCCTACGAGCAGTACTTC
TRBD1	-	TRBV7-6	TRBJ2-1	CASRGGAFNEQFF	TGTGCCAGTCGAGGGGGCGCCTTCAATGAGCAGTTCTTC
-	-	TRBV4-1	TRBJ1-5	CASSPLGGGYQPQHF	TGCGCCAGCAGTCCTTTGGGCGGGGGCTATCAGCCCCAGCATTTT
-	-	TRBV28	TRBJ1-2	CASETGQGFYGYTF	TGTGCCAGCGAGACAGGCCAAGGCTTCTATGGCTACACCTTC
-	few	TRBV12-3/TRBV12-4	TRBJ2-3	CASRFPGPSNTQYF	TGTGCCAGCAGGTTCCCGGGACCATCCAATACGCAGTATTTT
-	many	TRBV19	TRBJ1-2	CASMSRAFTYGYTF	TGTGCCAGTATGTCCCGGGCCTTTACTTATGGCTACACCTTC
TRBD2	-	TRBV7-2	TRBJ2-1	CASSLEASGGRQQFF	TGTGCCAGCAGCTTAGAGGCTAGCGGGGGCCGTCAGCAGTTCTTC
-	-	TRBV7-6	TRBJ2-7	CASSSSHKEQYF	TGTGCCAGCAGCTCCTCACATAAGGAGCAGTACTTC
-	few	TRBV12-3/TRBV12-4	TRBJ2-7	CASSLIDRPPLGLHF	TGTGCCAGCAGTTTAATTGACAGGCCCCCCTTAGGTCTACATTTC
TRBD1	many	TRBV6-2/TRBV6-3	TRBJ1-6	CASTNRGSNSPLHF	TGTGCCAGTACGAACAGGGGATCAAATTCACCCCTCCACTTT
-	many	TRBV11-2	TRBJ2-1	CASSLGASGSYNEQFF	TGTGCCAGCAGCTTAGGGGCCAGCGGGTCTTACAATGAGCAGTTCTTC
-	-	TRBV4-3	TRBJ1-2	CASSQDSDDNYGYTF	TGCGCCAGCAGCCAAGATTCAGATGATAACTATGGCTACACCTTC
-	many	TRBV12-3/TRBV12-4	TRBJ1-3	CASRRDSYSGNTIYF	TGTGCCAGCAGGAGAGACTCCTACTCTGGAAACACCATATATTTT
-	-	TRBV28	TRBJ1-6	CASSAPTGVNSPLHF	TGTGCCAGCAGTGCCCCGACGGGAGTTAACTCACCCCTCCACTTT
-	-	TRBV16	TRBJ1-2	CASSQRRGNYGYTF	TGTGCCAGCAGCCAAAGGCGAGGGAACTATGGCTACACCTTC
-	-	TRBV20-1	TRBJ2-7	CSACRRTPGEQYF	TGCAGTGCCTGCAGGAGGACCCCTGGAGAGCAGTACTTC
TRBD1	-	TRBV6-6	TRBJ2-7	CASSYYRDSFYEQYF	TGTGCCAGCAGTTACTACCGGGACAGTTTCTACGAGCAGTACTTC
-	-	TRBV10-2	TRBJ2-5	CASSDRGLQETQYF	TGCGCCAGCAGTGACCGGGGACTCCAAGAGACCCAGTACTTC
-	-	TRBV7-6	TRBJ2-3	CASSSLEADTQYF	TGTGCCAGCAGCTCCCTCGAGGCAGATACGCAGTATTTT
-	few	TRBV11-2	TRBJ2-3	CASTPGDTQYF	TGTGCCAGCACCCCTGGTGATACGCAGTATTTT
TRBD1	many	TRBV29-1	TRBJ2-7	CSVPGQAYEQYF	TGCAGCGTTCCGGGACAGGCCTACGAGCAGTACTTC
-	few	TRBV6-5	TRBJ2-7	CASSYSGKQYF	TGTGCCAGCAGTTACTCAGGGAAGCAGTACTTC
-	few	TRBV6-6	TRBJ1-4	CASSYSDSGTNEKLFF	TGTGCCAGCAGTTACTCTGACTCGGGGACTAATGAAAAACTGTTTTTT
-	-	TRBV9	TRBJ2-7	CASSVGDIAYEQYF	TGTGCCAGCAGCGTAGGGGACATAGCCTACGAGCAGTACTTC